Listed here are 10 T cell receptor beta chains from one sample, sequenced in a study of T cell responses to AZD1222 COVID-19 vaccine. Here immunoSEQ multiplex PCR was the method, and the copy in TCRdb shows in-frame clones only, minus some. The sample lists 120,000 to 150,000 clones, approximately 78% occurring once. Here the sequenced sample was peripheral blood, taken on day 0 of MenACWY control vaccination. All receptors derive from an adult in good health.

The chain joins TRBV14 to TRBJ1-1, with D uncertain. V dropped 1 base and J dropped 5 bases, with 8 bases sitting between them. Germline CDR1 is SGHDN and CDR2 is FVKESK. CDR3 length: 13 amino acids. CDR3 bases: TGTGCCAGCAGCCAAGGGGTCGTGACTGAAGCTTTCTTT. This translates into CASSQGVVTEAFF.

V usage is TRBV10-1 and J usage is TRBJ2-7; tentatively, D is TRBD2 (6 bases). There are 13 residues in the CDR3. Germline-derived CDR1 and CDR2 are WNHNN and SYGVQD (reference sequence). The V end was cut by 2 bases, the J end by 4 bases, with 9 bases between. The CDR3 reads CASSEQGLYEQYF. In nucleotides, the CDR3 is TGCGCCAGCAGTGAGCAGGGACTTTACGAGCAGTACTTC.

V and J are TRBV12-2 and TRBJ1-3; the D call in the table, TRBD1, was not verified against the DNA. TRBV12-2 has pseudogene status. The CDR3 has 17 amino acids. The CDR3 region is CASRLDPTSSSGNTIYF. Here the CDR3 DNA reads TGTGCAAGTCGCTTAGACCCGACATCTTCCTCTGGAAACACCATATATTTT.

This clone appeared once. This sequence joins TRBV11-2 and TRBJ1-6, with 7 bases that match TRBD1. Per the germline V gene, CDR1 is SGHAT and CDR2 is FQNNGV. CDR3 length: 15 residues. The ends lost 1 base at V and 8 bases at J; junction bases unmatched: 5. The CDR3 sequence is CASSLVRDSYSPLHF. DNA for the CDR3: TGTGCCAGCAGCTTAGTGCGGGACAGTTATTCACCCCTCCACTTT.

The chain couples TRBV6-5 to TRBJ2-3; D may match TRBD1 or TRBD2 (6 bases each). The V gene's germline CDR1 is MNHEY and CDR2 SVGAGI. The V and J ends lost 7 bases and 5 bases respectively, with 16 bases between them. The length of the CDR3 is 14 residues. The DNA for the CDR3 is TGTGCCAGCACCGGAGGGGGGCGCGGAGATACGCAGTATTTT. This sequence encodes CASTGGGRGDTQYF.

The rearrangement joins TRBV7-5 to TRBJ1-2. TRBV7-5 represents a pseudogene. There are 15 residues in the CDR3. CDR3 in amino acids: CVRSLLNRVFNGYTF. The CDR3 DNA reads TGTGTCAGAAGCTTATTGAATCGGGTATTCAATGGCTACACCTTC.

This chain uses TRBV7-7 with TRBJ1-3, with D maybe TRBD1 (6 bases). CDR1 SSHAT and CDR2 FNYEAQ come from the germline V gene (reference sequence). V was trimmed by 5 bases and J by 0 bases, leaving 8 bases between them. The CDR3 totals 14 residues. CDR3 amino acids: CASSEGGSGNTIYF. CDR3 DNA sequence: TGTGCCAGCAGCGAAGGGGGCTCTGGAAACACCATATATTTT.

The chain couples TRBV5-1 to TRBJ2-1; no firm D call. V lost 0 bases and J 8 bases, leaving 15 bases between the germline ends. The germline gives CDR1 SGHRS, CDR2 YFSETQ. The CDR3 is 15 amino acids. CDR3 nucleotide sequence: TGCGCCAGCAGCTTGGGTCTAGTGGGTTTCTATGAGCAGTTCTTC. Amino acid sequence: CASSLGLVGFYEQFF.

This clone was seen more than once but under ten times. CDR3 in DNA: TGTGCCAGCAGCTCCGGGGCGAACACCGGGGAGCTGTTTTTT. It codes for CASSSGANTGELFF. The chain carries TRBV11-2 and TRBJ2-2, with a tentative D call TRBD2 (5 bases). Deletions cut 4 bases from V and 0 bases from J, with 6 bases between. CDR1 SGHAT and CDR2 FQNNGV come from the germline V gene. This CDR3 is built from 14 residues.

V usage is TRBV6-1 and J usage is TRBJ1-6, with 7 bases fitting TRBD1. Germline loops: CDR1 MNHNS, CDR2 SASEGT. This CDR3 has 15 residues. The ends lost 0 bases at V and 9 bases at J; junction bases unmatched: 5. The CDR3 here is CASSEAEGAISPLHF. CDR3 nucleotide sequence: TGTGCCAGCAGTGAAGCAGAGGGGGCAATTTCACCCCTCCACTTT.